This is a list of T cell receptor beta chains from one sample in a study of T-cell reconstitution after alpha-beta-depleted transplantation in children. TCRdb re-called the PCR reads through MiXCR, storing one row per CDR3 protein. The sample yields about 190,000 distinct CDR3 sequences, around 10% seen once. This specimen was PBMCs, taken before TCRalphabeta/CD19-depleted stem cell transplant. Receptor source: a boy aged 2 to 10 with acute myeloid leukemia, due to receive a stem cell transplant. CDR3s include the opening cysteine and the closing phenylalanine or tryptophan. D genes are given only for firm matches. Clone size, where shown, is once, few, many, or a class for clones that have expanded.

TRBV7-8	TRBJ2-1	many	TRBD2	TGTGCCAGCAGCTTAGTAGCGGGAGCTTACAATGAGCAGTTCTTC	CASSLVAGAYNEQFF
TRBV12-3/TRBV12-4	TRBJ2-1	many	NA	TGTGCCAGCAGTTTCGACTATGAGCAGTTCTTC	CASSFDYEQFF
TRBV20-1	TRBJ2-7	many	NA	TGCAGTGGGACGAGGGGGGACGAGCAGTACTTC	CSGTRGDEQYF
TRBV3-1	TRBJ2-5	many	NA	TGTGCCAGCAGCCAAGAAGGGCACGGGGAGACCCAGTACTTC	CASSQEGHGETQYF
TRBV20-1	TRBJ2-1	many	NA	TGCAGTGCTATGAAAAATGAGCAGTTCTTC	CSAMKNEQFF
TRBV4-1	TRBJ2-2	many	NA	TGCGCCAGCAGCCAAGGAGTTTTTGCGGTGAACACCGGGGAGCTGTTTTTT	CASSQGVFAVNTGELFF
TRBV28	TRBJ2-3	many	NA	TGTGCCAGCCGCCGGGGTCATACGCAGTATTTT	CASRRGHTQYF
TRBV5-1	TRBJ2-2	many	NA	TGCGCCAGCAGCTCCAGGGGAGTGGACACCGGGGAGCTGTTTTTT	CASSSRGVDTGELFF
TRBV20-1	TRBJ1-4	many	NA	TGCAGTGCTAGAATTCGGGTTTCGGGTGAAAAACTGTTTTTT	CSARIRVSGEKLFF
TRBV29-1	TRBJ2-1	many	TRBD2	TGCAGCGTTGACGGACTAGCGAATGAGCAGTTCTTC	CSVDGLANEQFF
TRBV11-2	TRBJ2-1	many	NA	TGTGCCAGCAGGCGCGAAGGGCCAAAAGAGCAGTTCTTC	CASRREGPKEQFF
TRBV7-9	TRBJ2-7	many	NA	TGTGCCAGCAGCTTAACGGGGCTCAGAGAGGAGCAGTACTTC	CASSLTGLREEQYF
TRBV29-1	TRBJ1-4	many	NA	TGCAGCGTTGTGGGCCGGGGAGGGGATGAAAAACTGTTTTTT	CSVVGRGGDEKLFF
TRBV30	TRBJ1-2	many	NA	TGTGCCTGCCTCAGGGGAACTAACTATGGCTACACCTTC	CACLRGTNYGYTF
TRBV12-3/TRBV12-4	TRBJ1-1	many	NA	TGTGCCAGCCTTTATGGCGGGACGGTCAACACTGAAGCTTTCTTT	CASLYGGTVNTEAFF
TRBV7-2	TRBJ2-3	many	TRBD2	TGTGCCAGCAGCTACGGGGGGAACACAGATACGCAGTATTTT	CASSYGGNTDTQYF
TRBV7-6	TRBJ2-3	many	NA	TGTGCCAGCAGCTTATTCCCGAGCACAGATACGCAGTATTTT	CASSLFPSTDTQYF
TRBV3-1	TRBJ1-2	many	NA	TGTGCCAGCAGCCAACCTGACTATGGCTACACCTTC	CASSQPDYGYTF
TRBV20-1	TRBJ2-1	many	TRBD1	TGCAGTGGATCACCGGGACAGAAGCAGTTCTTC	CSGSPGQKQFF
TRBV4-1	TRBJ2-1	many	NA	TGCGCCAGCAGCCACGGGGGACGCTTCAATGAGCAGTTCTTC	CASSHGGRFNEQFF
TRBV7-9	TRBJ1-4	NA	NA	TGTGCCAGCAGCCCCGGGCACCTTCAGGGCGAAAAACTGTTTTTT	CASSPGHLQGEKLFF
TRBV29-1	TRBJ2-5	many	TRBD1	TGCAGCGGAGGGACAGACCAAGAGACCCAGTACTTC	CSGGTDQETQYF
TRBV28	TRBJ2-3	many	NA	TGTGCCAGCAGCCATAGCGGAGGCCCGGATTTT	CASSHSGGPDF
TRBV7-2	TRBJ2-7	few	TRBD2	TGTGCCAGCAGCTTAGGAGCGGGAGGGCCCTGGGAGCAGTACTTC	CASSLGAGGPWEQYF
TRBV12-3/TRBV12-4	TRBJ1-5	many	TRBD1	TGTGCCAGCAGCGCGACAGGGGGCGCGAATCAGCCCCAGCATTTT	CASSATGGANQPQHF